Below are 8 T cell receptor beta chains sequenced from a single sample in a study of blood T cells in healthy people across ages. With a J-beta primer mix and a sample-barcoded 5' primer, a second PCR ran about 7 to 11 cycles. One entry per CDR3 protein, called by TCRdb with MiXCR from the 5' RACE reads. Counted here are hundreds of thousands of distinct CDR3 sequences, under 25% occurring once; the ten biggest clones make up under 4%. Sequencing was carried out using blood. These receptor sequences come from a man in his sixties or seventies in good health.

This clonotype was picked up a small number of times. V is TRBV3-1 and J is TRBJ1-1; D is perhaps TRBD1 (5 bases). This CDR3 is built from 14 residues. V lost 2 bases, J lost 4 bases, and 11 bases lay in between. CDR1 and CDR2 from the germline V gene are LGHDT and YNNKEL (reference sequence). The CDR3 coding sequence is TGTGCCAGCAGCCAAAAGGGGAAGGGCACTGAAGCTTTCTTT. It encodes CASSQKGKGTEAFF.

The chain uses TRBV29-1 and TRBJ2-3, with TRBD2 matching over 8 bases. The germline gives CDR1 SQVTM, CDR2 ANQGSEA. The junction had 6 bases not matched to a gene; V was cut back by 3 bases and J by 4 bases. The CDR3 has 14 amino acids. The CDR3 region has the DNA TGCAGCGTTGACCGGGAGGGATCTGCAGATACGCAGTATTTT. Its translation is CSVDREGSADTQYF.

The chain recombines TRBV20-1 with TRBJ2-1, with no clear D. The CDR3 is 15 residues long. The germline V and J ends were trimmed by 0 bases and 0 bases, with 9 bases remaining between them. Germline V lookup: CDR1 DFQATT, CDR2 SNEGSKA (reference sequence). CDR3 DNA sequence: TGCAGTGCTAGAGACGGCATGGGCTCCTACAATGAGCAGTTCTTC. Translation gives CSARDGMGSYNEQFF.

This clonotype came up a few times. A much larger clone differs from this one at a single base, so this may be a read error. J is TRBJ2-5 and V is TRBV20-1; D gene uncertain. Gene TRBJ2-7 matches the end of the DNA better, so the J call may be wrong. The CDR3 extends over 15 amino acids. Germline V gives CDR1 DFQATT, CDR2 SNEGSKA (reference sequence). DNA for the CDR3: TGCAGTGCTAGAGACCCCTTGTGGGGAAAGGACGAGCAGTACTTC. Protein: CSARDPLWGKDEQYF.

This chain links TRBV12-3 or TRBV12-4 with TRBJ1-2; D is ambiguous. This CDR3 has 13 residues. Trimming took off 3 bases at V and 5 bases at J, with 10 bases between the two ends. The CDR3 DNA sequence: TGTGCCAGCAGTTTGGGCAGCCGGTATGGCTACACCTTC. This gives the protein CASSLGSRYGYTF.

CDR3 nucleotide sequence: TGTGCCAGCAGCCAACTAGGGCGATCCTACGAGCAGTACTTC. The encoded protein is CASSQLGRSYEQYF. This chain uses TRBV3-1 with TRBJ2-5; D unclear. The J call may be faulty, since TRBJ2-7 better matches the DNA end. The germline gives CDR1 LGHDT, CDR2 YNNKEL (reference sequence). CDR3 length: 14 amino acids.

In this sample, this clonotype turned up many times. The rearrangement joins TRBV7-2 to TRBJ2-3, with 9 bases fitting TRBD1. There are 16 residues in the CDR3. Unmatched junction bases numbered 8, after V lost 5 bases and J lost 2 bases. CDR1 is SGHTA, CDR2 FQGNSA, per germline. The CDR3 bases are TGTGCCAGCAGCGACCGGACAGGGGCGGACACAGATACGCAGTATTTT. Amino acids: CASSDRTGADTDTQYF.

This clonotype has only a few counts. V is TRBV7-2 and J is TRBJ2-1; tentative D call: TRBD1 (5 bases). V was trimmed by 1 base and J by 6 bases, leaving 10 bases between them. The CDR3 length is 14 residues. Germline V gene data show CDR1 as SGHTA and CDR2 as FQGNSA. DNA for the CDR3: TGTGCCAGCAGCTTAGAGGTGGGGCGCAATGAGCAGTTCTTC. Translation: CASSLEVGRNEQFF.